Below are 26 T cell receptor beta chains sequenced from a single sample in a study of glioma-infiltrating T cells. Using RNA template, CDR3s of TCR alpha and beta were amplified with iRepertoire arm-PCR. TCRdb reprocessed the multiplex PCR reads with MiXCR, giving one entry per CDR3 protein. The profile covers 100,000 to 150,000 distinct CDR3 sequences, with approximately 25% appearing a single time and 13% to 15% taken by the ten largest. Specimen: glioma tissue, nonneoplastic brain tissue, or PBMCs (not recorded which). The source is a human donor with low-grade glioma or glioblastoma, undergoing nonglioma brain surgery, or in good health (not recorded which).

This clonotype was seen at least ten times. This rearrangement joins TRBV12-3 or TRBV12-4 to TRBJ2-7; D may be TRBD1 (6 bases). V lost 6 bases and J 5 bases, leaving 11 bases between the germline ends. CDR3 size: 12 residues. The CDR3 sequence: CASSHGTNEQYF. The CDR3 DNA reads as TGTGCCAGCAGCCACGGGACAAACGAGCAGTACTTC.

This clonotype has at least ten counts. This chain links TRBV6-1 with TRBJ1-1; possibly TRBD1 for D (5 bases). This CDR3 is 14 amino acids long. Germline-derived CDR1 and CDR2 are MNHNS and SASEGT. V lost 6 bases, J lost 0 bases, and 11 bases lay in between. CDR3 loop: CASRGPTMNTEAFF. The CDR3 DNA reads TGTGCCAGCAGGGGACCCACGATGAACACTGAAGCTTTCTTT.

V gene TRBV20-1 combines with J gene TRBJ1-6; D gene uncertain. Per germline, CDR1 DFQATT and CDR2 SNEGSKA (reference sequence). The CDR3 length is 14 residues. V lost 7 bases to trimming and J lost 6 bases, with 16 bases between them. The CDR3 coding sequence is TGCAGTGATTTTCAGTTCCTCGGTAATTCACCCCTCCACTTT. This gives the protein CSDFQFLGNSPLHF.

As regards this clonotype: This may be a read error: a much more frequent sequence differs by one nucleotide. The chain couples TRBV4-1 to TRBJ2-3; D ambiguous. CDR1 and CDR2 (germline): MGHRA, YSYEKL. The V gene lost 0 bases and the J gene lost 4 bases, with 5 bases spanning the gap. CDR3 length: 13 residues. The CDR3 DNA follows: TGCGCCAGCAGCCAAGATCGGCCAGATACGCAGTATTTT. It specifies CASSQDRPDTQYF.

As concerns this clonotype: The junction and the germline gene differ at one end; a read error may be behind it. The chain links TRBV7-2 to TRBJ2-3, with 9 nucleotides matching TRBD2. The CDR3 has 14 residues. Germline CDR1 SGHTA, CDR2 FQGNSA. CDR3 in amino acids: CASRLLAGADTQYF. The DNA for the CDR3 is TGTGCCAGCCGCTTACTAGCGGGCGCAGATACGCAGTATTTT.

The chain recombines TRBV12-3 or TRBV12-4 with TRBJ1-1; tentative D call: TRBD1 (6 bases). V dropped 3 bases and J dropped 1 base, with 9 bases sitting between them. This CDR3 spans 14 amino acids. The CDR3 loop is CASSLQGPNTEAFF. The CDR3 nucleotides read TGTGCCAGCAGTTTGCAGGGGCCGAACACTGAAGCTTTCTTT.

The chain employs TRBV6-1 and TRBJ2-3; D gene unclear. From germline, CDR1 is MNHNS and CDR2 SASEGT. V lost 6 bases and J 5 bases, leaving 21 bases between the germline ends. The CDR3 loop spans 16 amino acids. For the CDR3, the DNA is TGTGCCAGCAGGACCCTAGTATTCCTCATTATAGATACGCAGTATTTT. Amino acids: CASRTLVFLIIDTQYF.

The chain couples TRBV5-6 to TRBJ2-2, with a tentative D call TRBD1 (5 bases). CDR1 and CDR2 from the germline V gene are SGHDT and YYEEEE. The ends were cut back, 4 bases at V and 6 bases at J, with 16 bases in the middle. The CDR3 consists of 15 residues. In DNA, the CDR3 is TGTGCCAGCAGCCCAACCCCAGGGTATGCCGGGGAGCTGTTTTTT. Translation: CASSPTPGYAGELFF.

The table lists this clonotype with many counts. V usage is TRBV6-2 or TRBV6-3 and J usage is TRBJ2-7; D ambiguous. The CDR3 length is 17 residues. The germline V gene has CDR1 MNHEY and CDR2 SVGEGT. V lost 0 bases to trimming and J lost 2 bases, with 17 bases between them. CDR3 in amino acids: CASSYSIIGGRTYEQYF. CDR3 nucleotides: TGTGCCAGCAGTTACTCGATAATCGGCGGAAGGACCTACGAGCAGTACTTC.

Of note for this clonotype: A much larger clone lies a single base off, so this may be a read error. The genes are TRBV4-1 and TRBJ1-5; the D gene is possibly TRBD1 (5 bases). Germline V gene sequence: CDR1 MGHRA, CDR2 YSYEKL. V was trimmed by 3 bases and J by 1 base, leaving 13 bases between them. The CDR3 sequence is 16 residues long. The CDR3 nucleotides are TGCGCCAGCAGCCAGGACAACAGTGGAAGCAATCAGCCCCAGCATTTT. This codes for CASSQDNSGSNQPQHF.

This clonotype was detected ten times or more. The chain links TRBV6-1 to TRBJ2-3, with D uncertain. The V gene lost 6 bases and the J gene lost 1 base, with 23 bases spanning the gap. The CDR3 is 18 amino acids. CDR1 and CDR2 (germline): MNHNS, SASEGT. CDR3 sequence: CASRPHTVGQRGTDTQYF. The CDR3 DNA reads as TGTGCCAGCAGACCTCATACGGTAGGGCAGAGAGGCACAGATACGCAGTATTTT.

A remark on this clonotype: A much larger clone differs by one base, so this may be a read error. The chain joins TRBV4-2 to TRBJ1-2; TRBD1 agrees at 8 bases. Per the germline V gene, CDR1 is LGHNA and CDR2 is YNFKEQ. With V trimmed by 0 bases and J by 9 bases, 12 bases remained unmatched. CDR3 length equals 16 residues. The CDR3 reads CASSQDSPGQGSCYTF. The CDR3 DNA is TGTGCCAGCAGCCAAGATTCACCCGGACAGGGTAGTTGCTACACCTTC.

This clonotype was detected many times. The chain couples TRBV10-3 to TRBJ2-2, with D unresolved. Germline V CDR1 and CDR2: ENHRY, SYGVKD. This CDR3 contains 14 residues. Trimming removed 3 bases from V and 5 bases from J, with 10 bases in between. The CDR3 bases are TGTGCCATCAGTGAAGCTAGTGGGACCGGGGAGCTGTTTTTT. It yields the protein CAISEASGTGELFF.

This clonotype was seen more than once but under ten times. Being one base from a much bigger clone, this may be a read error. This chain joins TRBV2 and TRBJ2-1; perhaps D is TRBD1 or TRBD2 (5 bases each). Trimming took 6 bases from V and 7 from J, leaving 10 bases between them. CDR3 length equals 12 residues. CDR1 is SNHLY, CDR2 FYNNEI, per germline. The CDR3: CASRTGANEQFF. The CDR3 region has the DNA TGTGCCAGCAGAACCGGGGCGAATGAGCAGTTCTTC.

Only a few counts were recorded for this clonotype. In this CDR3 the conserved last residue, phenylalanine or tryptophan, is missing, so a read error is likely. The chain joins TRBV11-2 to TRBJ2-7; D call uncertain. This CDR3 spans 15 amino acids. Germline CDR1 SGHAT, CDR2 FQNNGV. Trimming cost V 4 bases and J 5 bases, with 18 bases left between them. The CDR3 DNA sequence: TGTGCCAGCAGCTACACCCCCTTAGGGATCCACGAGCAGTACCTC. It yields the protein CASSYTPLGIHEQYL.

This clonotype was counted many times. The chain is built from TRBV20-1 and TRBJ2-7; 9 bases line up with TRBD1. This CDR3 comprises 15 residues. The V gene end was trimmed by 0 bases and the J gene end by 4 bases; junction bases not matched to a gene: 7. Germline V gene lookup returns CDR1 DFQATT and CDR2 SNEGSKA (reference sequence). CDR3 region: CSARDMGTGTYEQYF. CDR3 sequence (DNA): TGCAGTGCTAGAGATATGGGGACAGGGACATACGAGCAGTACTTC.

This clonotype was recorded at least ten times. CDR3 amino acids: CASSLMYEQFF. Here the CDR3 DNA reads TGTGCCAGCAGTTTAATGTATGAGCAGTTCTTC. The chain joins TRBV12-3 or TRBV12-4 to TRBJ2-1; no clear D gene. The length of the CDR3 is 11 residues. V shed 2 bases and J shed 8 bases, with 4 bases lying between them.

Worth noting for this clonotype: One base away lies a much larger clone, so this may be a sequencing read error. The gene calls are TRBV4-1 and TRBJ2-1; TRBD2 might be the D (5 bases). The germline V and J ends were trimmed by 0 bases and 2 bases, with 23 bases remaining between them. CDR3 size: 20 residues. Germline CDR1 MGHRA, CDR2 YSYEKL. CDR3 region: CASSQEDLGADLSPYNEQFF. CDR3 DNA sequence: TGCGCCAGCAGCCAAGAAGATTTGGGAGCGGATCTGAGCCCCTACAATGAGCAGTTCTTC.

Concerning this clonotype: Sequence at one end of the junction differs from germline and may be a read error. V gene TRBV5-4 combines with J gene TRBJ2-5, with 9 bases matching TRBD2. CDR3 length: 16 amino acids. Germline values: CDR1 SGHNT, CDR2 YYREEE (reference sequence). The CDR3 DNA sequence: TGTGACAGCAGCGCTCCGGGCGGGAGGGCCACAGAGACCCAGTACTTC. Translated: CDSSAPGGRATETQYF.

For this clonotype: A much larger clone differs by one base, so this may be a read error. The rearrangement uses TRBV18 and TRBJ1-1; D remains ambiguous. Germline V gene sequence: CDR1 KGHSH, CDR2 LQKENI. There are 14 residues in the CDR3. Trimming cost V 4 bases and J 6 bases, with 15 bases left between them. CDR3 sequence (DNA): TGTGCCAGCTCACAATTTGACCGTCTGGCTGAAGCTTTCTTT. It encodes CASSQFDRLAEAFF.

Notes on this clonotype: A much larger clone lies a single base off, so this may be a read error. The V gene is TRBV4-1, the J gene TRBJ1-2, with D unresolved. The CDR3 runs 13 residues. Trimming took off 6 bases at V and 6 bases at J, with 14 bases between the two ends. CDR1 and CDR2 (germline): MGHRA, YSYEKL. The CDR3 DNA sequence: TGCGCCAGCAGACGTCCCCCCGGGGATGGCTACACCTTC. Amino acids: CASRRPPGDGYTF.

Only one count was recorded for this clonotype. The chain has TRBV6-9 and TRBJ2-7; the D is unclear. The CDR3 has 15 amino acids. CDR1 and CDR2 (germline): MNHGY, SVAAGI. V gave up 3 bases and J gave up 2 bases, with 14 bases separating them. CDR3 protein: CASSYFYGATYEQYF. CDR3 nucleotide sequence: TGTGCCAGCAGTTACTTCTACGGTGCCACCTACGAGCAGTACTTC.

The V gene is TRBV18, the J gene TRBJ1-1; unclear D gene. In germline, CDR1 is KGHSH, CDR2 LQKENI. The CDR3 consists of 15 residues. V lost 2 bases, J lost 3 bases, and 13 bases lay in between. CDR3: CASSPYWVWDTEAFF. CDR3 coding DNA: TGTGCCAGCTCACCATACTGGGTATGGGACACTGAAGCTTTCTTT.

In regard to this clonotype: A much larger clone sits a single nucleotide away, making a read error possible. The rearrangement uses TRBV7-9 and TRBJ2-1, with 12 bases that match TRBD2. V gave up 4 bases and J gave up 9 bases; unmatched junction bases: 7. Germline V CDR1 and CDR2: SEHNR, FQNEAQ (reference sequence). The length of the CDR3 is 15 residues. The chain's CDR3 is CASSWGLAGGGEQFF. CDR3 DNA: TGTGCCAGCAGCTGGGGCCTAGCGGGAGGGGGTGAGCAGTTCTTC.

The J gene is TRBJ1-1, the V gene TRBV4-3; D is possibly TRBD1 (5 bases). The CDR3 contains 15 residues. The ends were cut back, 0 bases at V and 1 base at J, with 9 bases in the middle. The germline gives CDR1 LGHNA, CDR2 YSLEER. CDR3 DNA sequence: TGCGCCAGCAGCCAAGATCGGGGGTCGAACACTGAAGCTTTCTTT. Residues: CASSQDRGSNTEAFF.

To note about this clonotype: This may stem from a read error, because a much larger clone lies one nucleotide away. CDR3 loop: CARGWTGTDTIYF. For the CDR3, the DNA is TGCGCCAGAGGCTGGACAGGGACGGACACCATATATTTT. The chain uses TRBV4-1 and TRBJ1-3, with TRBD1 matching over 8 bases. In germline, CDR1 is MGHRA, CDR2 YSYEKL. V was clipped by 9 bases and J by 8 bases; unmatched bases: 9. The length of the CDR3 is 13 residues.